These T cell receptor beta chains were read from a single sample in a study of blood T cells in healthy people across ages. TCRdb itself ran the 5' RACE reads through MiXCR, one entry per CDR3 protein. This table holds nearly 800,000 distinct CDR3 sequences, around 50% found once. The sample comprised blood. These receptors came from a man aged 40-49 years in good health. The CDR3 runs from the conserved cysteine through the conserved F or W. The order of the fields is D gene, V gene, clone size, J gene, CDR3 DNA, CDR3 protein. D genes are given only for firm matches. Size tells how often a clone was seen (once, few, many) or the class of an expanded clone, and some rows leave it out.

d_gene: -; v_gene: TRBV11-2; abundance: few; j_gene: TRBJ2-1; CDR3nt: TGTGCCGAGAAAGCTGGGAGCTCCTACAATGAGCAGTTCTTC; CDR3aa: CAEKAGSSYNEQFF
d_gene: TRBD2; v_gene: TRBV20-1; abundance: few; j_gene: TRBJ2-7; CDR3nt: TGCAGTGCTAAGGGCGGGGGGGCTGAAGAGCAGTACTTC; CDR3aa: CSAKGGGAEEQYF
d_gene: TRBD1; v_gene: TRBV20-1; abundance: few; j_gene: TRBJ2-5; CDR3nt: TGCAGTGCTGACAGGACAGGGGTGACTCAAGAGACCCAGTACTTC; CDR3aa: CSADRTGVTQETQYF
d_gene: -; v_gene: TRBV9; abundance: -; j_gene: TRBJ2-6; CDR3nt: TGTGCCAGCAGCGGAGCCGGGACGGGAAGCTCTGGGGCCAACGTCCTGACTTTC; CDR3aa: CASSGAGTGSSGANVLTF
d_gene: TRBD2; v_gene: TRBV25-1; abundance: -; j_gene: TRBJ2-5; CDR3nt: TGTGCCAGCAGTCGCGTCGCGGGAGTTGAGACCCAGTACTTC; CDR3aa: CASSRVAGVETQYF
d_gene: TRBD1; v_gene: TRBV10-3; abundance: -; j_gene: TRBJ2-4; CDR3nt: TGTGCCTCTCAACCTACAGGGGGCGGAAACATTCAGTACTTC; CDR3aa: CASQPTGGGNIQYF
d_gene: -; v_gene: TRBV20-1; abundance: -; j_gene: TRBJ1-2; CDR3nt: TGCAGTGCTACCTGGGACGGGTTTGGCTACACCTTC; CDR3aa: CSATWDGFGYTF
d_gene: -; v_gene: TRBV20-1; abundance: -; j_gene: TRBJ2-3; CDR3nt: TGCAGTGCTAGGGCCCACACAGATACGCAGTATTTT; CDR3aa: CSARAHTDTQYF
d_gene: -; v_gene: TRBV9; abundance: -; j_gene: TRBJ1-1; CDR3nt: TGTGCCAGCAGCGCCGGCCGGGTTAGGGTTTACACTGAAGCTTTCTTT; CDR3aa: CASSAGRVRVYTEAFF
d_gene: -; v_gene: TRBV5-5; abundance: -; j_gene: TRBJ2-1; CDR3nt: TGTGCCAGCAGCTCAAACAACTACAATGAGCAGTTCTTC; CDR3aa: CASSSNNYNEQFF
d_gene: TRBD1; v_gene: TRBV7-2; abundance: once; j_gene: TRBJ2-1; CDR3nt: TGTGCCAGCAGCCTAACGGGACAGGGGGCGCATGAGCAGTTCTTC; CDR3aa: CASSLTGQGAHEQFF
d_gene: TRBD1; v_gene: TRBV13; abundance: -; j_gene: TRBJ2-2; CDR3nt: TGTGCCAGCAGCTTCTCCGGGACAGTTAACACCGGGGAGCTGTTTTTT; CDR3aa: CASSFSGTVNTGELFF
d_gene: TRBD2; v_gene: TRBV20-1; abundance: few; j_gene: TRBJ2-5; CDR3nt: TGCAGTGCTAGTACCCTAACCGGGACTAAGTACCAAGAGACCCAGTACTTC; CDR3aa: CSASTLTGTKYQETQYF
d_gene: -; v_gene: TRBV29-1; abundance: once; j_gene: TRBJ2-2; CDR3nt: TGCAGCGCCCCAACGGATGCCGGGGAGCTGTTTTTT; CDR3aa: CSAPTDAGELFF
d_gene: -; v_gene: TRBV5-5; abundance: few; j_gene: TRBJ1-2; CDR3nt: TGTGCCAGCAGCGTTATTTCCGTGACCCAGACCTATGGCTACACCTTC; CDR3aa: CASSVISVTQTYGYTF
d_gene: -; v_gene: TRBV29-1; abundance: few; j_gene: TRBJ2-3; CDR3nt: TGCAGCCTTAAATCAACAGATACGCAGTATTTT; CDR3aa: CSLKSTDTQYF
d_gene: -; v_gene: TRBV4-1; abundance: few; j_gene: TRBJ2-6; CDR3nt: TGCGCCAGCAGCCAAGAAGGAGTGGACAGCTCTGGGGCCAACGTCCTGACTTTC; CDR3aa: CASSQEGVDSSGANVLTF
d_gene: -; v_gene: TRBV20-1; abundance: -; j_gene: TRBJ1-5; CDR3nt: TGCAGTGCTAGAGCCGGGACTCCCCAGCATTTT; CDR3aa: CSARAGTPQHF
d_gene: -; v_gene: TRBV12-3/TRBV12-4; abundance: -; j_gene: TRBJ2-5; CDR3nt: TGTGCCAGCAGTTCGCGACAGGCGTCGGACCAGTACTTC; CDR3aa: CASSSRQASDQYF
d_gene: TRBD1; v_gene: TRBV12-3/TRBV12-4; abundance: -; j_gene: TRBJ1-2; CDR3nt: TGTGCCAGCAGTCCATGGACAGGGGATGGCTACACCTTC; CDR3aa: CASSPWTGDGYTF
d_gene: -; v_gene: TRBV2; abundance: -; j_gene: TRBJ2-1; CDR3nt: TGTGCCAGCAGTGAAGCGCTTGGCTGGGGGCAGTTCTTC; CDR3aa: CASSEALGWGQFF
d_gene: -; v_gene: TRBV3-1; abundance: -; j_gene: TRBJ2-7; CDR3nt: TGTGCCAGCAGCCAAGATTACAAGTCCCTCTACGAGCAGTACTTC; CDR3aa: CASSQDYKSLYEQYF
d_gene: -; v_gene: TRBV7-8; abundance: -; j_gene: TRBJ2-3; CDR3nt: TGTGCCAGCAGCTTATGGGACCCCACAAGCACAGATACGCAGTATTTT; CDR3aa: CASSLWDPTSTDTQYF
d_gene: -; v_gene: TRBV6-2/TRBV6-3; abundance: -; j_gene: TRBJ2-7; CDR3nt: TGTGCCAGCAGGAACGGCCCTCGCTACGAGCAGTACTTC; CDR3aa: CASRNGPRYEQYF
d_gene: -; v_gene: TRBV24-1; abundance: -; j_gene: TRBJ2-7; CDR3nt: TGTGCCACCTACTCAGATCCGGGACACAGCTCCTACGAGCAGTACTTC; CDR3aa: CATYSDPGHSSYEQYF
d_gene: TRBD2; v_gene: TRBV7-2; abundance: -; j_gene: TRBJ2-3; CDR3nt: TGTGCCAGCAGCGCGACTAGCGGGAGGCGAGGAGATACGCAGTATTTT; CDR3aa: CASSATSGRRGDTQYF
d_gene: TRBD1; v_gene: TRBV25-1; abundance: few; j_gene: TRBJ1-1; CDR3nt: TGTGCCAGCAGTCCCATCCCCCAGGGGGCGCTTACTGAAGCTTTCTTT; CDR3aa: CASSPIPQGALTEAFF
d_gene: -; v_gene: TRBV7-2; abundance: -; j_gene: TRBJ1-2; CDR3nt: TGTGCCAGCAGTCGGGACCGGGACGGCATTTCATTCTATGGCTACACCTTC; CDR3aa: CASSRDRDGISFYGYTF
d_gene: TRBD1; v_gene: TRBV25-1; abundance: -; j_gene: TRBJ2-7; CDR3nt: TGTGCCAGCACCCCGACAGGGTCCTACGAGCAGTACTTC; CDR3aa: CASTPTGSYEQYF
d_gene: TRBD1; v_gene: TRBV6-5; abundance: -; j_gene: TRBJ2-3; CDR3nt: TGTGCCAGCAGGCCCGGGACAGTTTTCGCAGATACGCAGTATTTT; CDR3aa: CASRPGTVFADTQYF
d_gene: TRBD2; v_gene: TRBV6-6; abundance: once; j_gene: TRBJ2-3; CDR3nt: TGTGCCAGCAGCCCCCCAGCGGGAGTCACAGATACGCAGTATTTT; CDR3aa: CASSPPAGVTDTQYF
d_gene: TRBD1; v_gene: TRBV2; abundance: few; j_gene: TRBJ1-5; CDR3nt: TGTGCCAGCAGTGAAGTGATCCAGGGGGCTAGGTTAGGGCCCCAGCATTTT; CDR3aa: CASSEVIQGARLGPQHF
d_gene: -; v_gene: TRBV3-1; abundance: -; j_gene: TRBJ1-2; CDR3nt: TGTGCCAGCAGCCAATCGGCACAGGGCTATGGCTACACCTTC; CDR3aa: CASSQSAQGYGYTF
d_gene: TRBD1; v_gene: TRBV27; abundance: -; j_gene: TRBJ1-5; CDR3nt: TGTGCCAGCAGTCAGACAGGGGGCCGTCAGCCCCAGCATTTT; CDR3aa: CASSQTGGRQPQHF
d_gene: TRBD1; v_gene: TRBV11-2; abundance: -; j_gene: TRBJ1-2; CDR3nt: TGTGCCAGCAACCCGGGACAGGGGGACTATGGCTACACCTTC; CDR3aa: CASNPGQGDYGYTF
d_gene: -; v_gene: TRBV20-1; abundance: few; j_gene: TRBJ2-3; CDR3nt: TGCAGTGCTAGAGATTTCTGGTGGAGCACAGATACGCAGTATTTT; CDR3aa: CSARDFWWSTDTQYF
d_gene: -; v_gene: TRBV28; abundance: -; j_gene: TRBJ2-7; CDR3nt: TGTGCCAGCAGGACCCGGGACCGGAGCTCCTACGAGCAGTACTTC; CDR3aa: CASRTRDRSSYEQYF
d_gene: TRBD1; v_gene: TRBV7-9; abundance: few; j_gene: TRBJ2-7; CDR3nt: TGTGCCAGCAGCCCGACAGGGGGAGGGTACGAGCAGTACTTC; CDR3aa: CASSPTGGGYEQYF
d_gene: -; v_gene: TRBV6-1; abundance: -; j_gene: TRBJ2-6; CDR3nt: TGTGCCAGCAGCCCGACAGTACTCACAATTTCTGGGGCCAACGTCCTGACTTTC; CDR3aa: CASSPTVLTISGANVLTF
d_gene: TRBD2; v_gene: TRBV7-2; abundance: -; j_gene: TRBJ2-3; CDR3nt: TGTGCCAGCAGCTTAGGTGGACTAGCAGGAGATACGCAGTATTTT; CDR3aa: CASSLGGLAGDTQYF
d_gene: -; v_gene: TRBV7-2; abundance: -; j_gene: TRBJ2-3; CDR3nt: TGTGCCAGCAGCTCCCCAGTATCCCTGCCAGATACGCAGTATTTT; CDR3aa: CASSSPVSLPDTQYF
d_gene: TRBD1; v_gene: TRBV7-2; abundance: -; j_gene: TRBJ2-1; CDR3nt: TGTGCCAGCAGCTTAGTAAGGACAGGTCGGCTTTACAATGAGCAGTTCTTC; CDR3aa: CASSLVRTGRLYNEQFF
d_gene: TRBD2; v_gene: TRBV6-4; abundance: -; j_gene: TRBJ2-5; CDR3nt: TGTGCCAGCAGTGACGGGACTAGTGGTAACAATGAGCAGTACTTC; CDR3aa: CASSDGTSGNNEQYF
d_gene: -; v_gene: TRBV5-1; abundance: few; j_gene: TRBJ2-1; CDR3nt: TGCGCCAGCAGCTTTACAGCGAGTAATTACAATGAGCAGTTCTTC; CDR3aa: CASSFTASNYNEQFF
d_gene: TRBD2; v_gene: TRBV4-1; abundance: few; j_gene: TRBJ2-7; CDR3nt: TGCGCCAGCAGCCAAGATAGACTAGCGGGAGGACCTTTAAAAGACGAGCAGTACTTC; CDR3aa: CASSQDRLAGGPLKDEQYF
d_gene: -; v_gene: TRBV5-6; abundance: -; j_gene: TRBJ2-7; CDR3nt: TGTGCCAGCAGCTTGGGTCGGGTGTACGAGCAGTACTTC; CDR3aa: CASSLGRVYEQYF
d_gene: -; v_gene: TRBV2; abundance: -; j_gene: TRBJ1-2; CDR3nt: TGTGCCACCCGTGCGGATAACTATGGCTACACCTTC; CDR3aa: CATRADNYGYTF
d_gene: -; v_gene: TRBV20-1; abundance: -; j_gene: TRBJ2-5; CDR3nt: TGCAGTGCTACCGTTACCCAGCGGTACAATGAGCAGTACTTC; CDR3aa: CSATVTQRYNEQYF
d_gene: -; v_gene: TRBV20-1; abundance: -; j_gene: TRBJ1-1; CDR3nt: TGCAGTGCTAGAGGTTCGACAGTGGACACTTTCTTT; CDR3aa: CSARGSTVDTFF
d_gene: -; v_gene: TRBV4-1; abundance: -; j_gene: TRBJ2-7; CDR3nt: TGCGCCAGCAGCCATAACAGTTACGAGCAGTACTTC; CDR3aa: CASSHNSYEQYF
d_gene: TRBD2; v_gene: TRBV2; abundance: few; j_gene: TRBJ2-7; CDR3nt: TGTGCCAGCATCGAGGGGGTGACTAGCGGGAGTCCCCAGTACTTC; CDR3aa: CASIEGVTSGSPQYF